The present entry profiles one T cell receptor (beta chain) with its context. Its antigen is undetermined. The authors ran a second PCR of about 6 to 11 cycles using a sample-barcoded 5' primer and a J-beta primer mix. Via MiXCR, TCRdb re-called the 5' RACE reads, giving one row per CDR3 protein. Here the sample spans more than 1,400,000 distinct CDR3 sequences, roughly 40% being singletons. This sample is part of a study of blood T cells in healthy people across ages. Whole-study results and caveats: TCR beta diversity tracked closely with naive T cell percentage.

The individuals who served as donors were healthy Caucasians living in Russia, aged about 6 to 95. CDR1 and CDR2 from the germline V gene are MNHEY and SVGAGI. The length of the CDR3 is 15 residues. Between the trimmed V and J ends, which lost 6 bases and 3 bases, there was a span of 18 bases. V is TRBV6-5 and J is TRBJ2-7; D might be TRBD1 (6 bases). The clonotype originates from a woman in her late teens or twenties in good health. Sequencing input: blood. The CDR3 loop is CASSSRQALYYEQYF. In nucleotides, the CDR3 is TGTGCCAGCAGCAGTCGACAGGCCCTATACTACGAGCAGTACTTC.